Listed below are T cell receptor beta chains from one sample, sequenced in a study of cytomegalovirus exposure and HLA in healthy donors. Profiling relied on immunoSEQ multiplex PCR, and the TCRdb table lists in-frame clones only, not all of them. There are roughly 190,000 clones in the sample; around 83% occur only once, and 1.7% lies in the top ten. Specimen: PBMCs. Every receptor here comes from a man aged 40-49 years in good health and CMV-seropositive. Each CDR3 is given with its conserved first and last residue. D genes are given only for firm matches. A row's size may be missing; if present it is once, few, many or a size class.

clone_size j_call v_call d_call cdr3_nt cdr3_aa
NA TRBJ2-1 TRBV11-3 NA TGTGCCAGCAGCTCCTCCCATTCGGGTGAGCAGTTCTTC CASSSSHSGEQFF
NA TRBJ2-7 TRBV2 NA TGTGCCAGCAGTGAAGTATCGTTTTCTGGGCACTTC CASSEVSFSGHF
once TRBJ2-5 TRBV5-1 TRBD2 TGCGCCAGCAGCTTGGCCCGGCTAGCGGGAGGAGAGACCCAGTACTTC CASSLARLAGGETQYF
NA TRBJ2-5 TRBV30 TRBD1 TGTGCCTGGAGTGCGGGACAGGCCGTGTGGAAGCAGTACTTC CAWSAGQAVWKQYF
NA TRBJ2-7 TRBV29-1 TRBD2 TGCAGCGCCGGGACTAGCGGGGGGGGTAGCTCCTACGAGCAGTACTTC CSAGTSGGGSSYEQYF
NA TRBJ2-2 TRBV9 NA TGTGCCAGCAGCGTAGTGGGAGGGACAGGGAACACCGGGGAGCTGTTTTTT CASSVVGGTGNTGELFF
NA TRBJ1-5 TRBV6-4 TRBD1 TGTGCCAGCAGACACAGGGGCGTTAGCAATCAGCCCCAGCATTTT CASRHRGVSNQPQHF
once TRBJ1-1 TRBV11-1 TRBD1 TGTGCCAGCAGCACCGGACAGGGGATAACTGAAGCTTTCTTT CASSTGQGITEAFF
few TRBJ2-1 TRBV2 TRBD1 TGTGCCAGCAGTTCCCGGGACAGGGGGCTCGATGAGCAGTTCTTC CASSSRDRGLDEQFF
NA TRBJ2-7 TRBV7-6 NA TGTGCCAGCAGCTTAGGTAGCGGCGCGGCGTCGGAGCAGTACTTC CASSLGSGAASEQYF
NA TRBJ2-2 TRBV29-1 NA TGCAGCGTTGTAACAGGCGGCACCGGGGAGCTGTTTTTT CSVVTGGTGELFF
NA TRBJ2-5 TRBV6-1 NA TGTGCCAGCAGTGAATCAGGGGCTATAGAAGAGACCCAGTACTTC CASSESGAIEETQYF
NA TRBJ1-1 TRBV19 TRBD1 TGTGCCAGTAGTCTCCGGGACAGAGCCACTGAAGCTTTCTTT CASSLRDRATEAFF
NA TRBJ1-1 TRBV4-2 TRBD1 TGTGCCAGCAGCCCCATGGGACAGGGGTCCCAAAACACTGAAGCTTTCTTT CASSPMGQGSQNTEAFF
NA TRBJ1-2 TRBV28 NA TGTGCCATCCTCCGCAGGGCGTCTAACTATGGCTACACCTTC CAILRRASNYGYTF
NA TRBJ2-5 TRBV5-6 TRBD1 TGTGCCAGCAGCGTGGGACAGAACCAAGAGACCCAGTACTTC CASSVGQNQETQYF
NA TRBJ1-6 TRBV6-5 TRBD1 TGTGCCAGCACCCTCCTGACAGGGGCAAATTCACCCCTCCACTTT CASTLLTGANSPLHF
NA TRBJ1-5 TRBV6-5 TRBD1 TGTGCCAGCAGTAGGGACAGAAATCAGCCCCAGCATTTT CASSRDRNQPQHF
NA TRBJ2-7 TRBV9 TRBD2 TGTGCCAGCAGCCCCCGACTAGCGGGAGACCCCTACGAGCAGTACTTC CASSPRLAGDPYEQYF
NA TRBJ1-1 TRBV30 TRBD1 TGTGCCTGGGAGTCAGGGGGCGGGTCGAGTTCTGAAGCTTTCTTT CAWESGGGSSSEAFF
once TRBJ2-3 TRBV28 TRBD2 TGTGCCAGCAGTTCAAAAGCGGGAGGGAGCACAGATACGCAGTATTTT CASSSKAGGSTDTQYF
once TRBJ2-2 TRBV13 NA TGTGCCAGCAGCTCACCCTCGACGGGAGCGGGGAACACCGGGGAGCTGTTTTTT CASSSPSTGAGNTGELFF
NA TRBJ1-1 TRBV6-5 NA TGTGCCAGCAGTTCTAACACGGGCACTGAAGCTTTCTTT CASSSNTGTEAFF
NA TRBJ1-1 TRBV7-9 NA TGTGCCAGCAGCCTACAGGGTACGAACACTGAAGCTTTCTTT CASSLQGTNTEAFF
NA TRBJ2-1 TRBV6-5 TRBD1 TGTGCCAGCAGTTACGGGGACAGAATCTACAATGAGCAGTTCTTC CASSYGDRIYNEQFF
NA TRBJ2-7 TRBV6-6 NA TGTGCCAGTGGTCGAGGGAGTAACGAGCAGTACTTC CASGRGSNEQYF
NA TRBJ2-1 TRBV6-5 TRBD1 TGTGCCAGCAGTTACGTGACAGGGGATGAGCAGTTCTTC CASSYVTGDEQFF
NA TRBJ1-1 TRBV6-5 NA TGTGCCAGCAGTCCATGGCAGATGAACACTGAAGCTTTCTTT CASSPWQMNTEAFF
NA TRBJ1-5 TRBV2 NA TGTGCCAGCAGGTTTCGGAGTAGGATTGAGCCCCAGCATTTT CASRFRSRIEPQHF